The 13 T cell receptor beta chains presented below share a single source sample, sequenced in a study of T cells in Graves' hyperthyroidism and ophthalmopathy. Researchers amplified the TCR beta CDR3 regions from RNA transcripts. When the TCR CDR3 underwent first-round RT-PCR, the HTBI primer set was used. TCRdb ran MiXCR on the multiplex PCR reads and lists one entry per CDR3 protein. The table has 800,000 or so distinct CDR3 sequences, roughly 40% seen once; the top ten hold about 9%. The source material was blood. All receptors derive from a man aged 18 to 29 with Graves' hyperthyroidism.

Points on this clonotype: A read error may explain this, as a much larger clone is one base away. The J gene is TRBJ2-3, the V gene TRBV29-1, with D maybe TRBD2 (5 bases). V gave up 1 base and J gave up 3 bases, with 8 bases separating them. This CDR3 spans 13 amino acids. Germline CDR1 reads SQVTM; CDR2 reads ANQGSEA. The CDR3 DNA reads TGCAGCGTTGAAGGTGGGAGAACAGATACGCAGTATTTT. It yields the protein CSVEGGRTDTQYF.

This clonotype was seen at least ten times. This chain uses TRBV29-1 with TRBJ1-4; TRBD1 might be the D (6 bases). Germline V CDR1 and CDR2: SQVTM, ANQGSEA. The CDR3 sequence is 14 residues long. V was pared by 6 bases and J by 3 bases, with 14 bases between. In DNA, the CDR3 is TGCAGCGTCCAAGGACGGACAGCTAATGAAAAACTGTTTTTT. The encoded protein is CSVQGRTANEKLFF. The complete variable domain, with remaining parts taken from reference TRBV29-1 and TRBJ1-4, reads SAVISQKPSRDICQRGTSLTIQCQVDSQVTMMFWYRQQPGQSLTLIATANQGSEATYESGFVIDKFPISRPNLTFSTLTVSNMSPEDSSIYLCSVQGRTANEKLFFGSGTQLSVL.

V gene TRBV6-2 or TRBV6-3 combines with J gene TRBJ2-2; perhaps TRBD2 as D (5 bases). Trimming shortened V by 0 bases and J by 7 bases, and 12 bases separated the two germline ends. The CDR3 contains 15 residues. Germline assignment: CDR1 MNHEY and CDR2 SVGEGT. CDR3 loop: CASSYSVGSNGELFF. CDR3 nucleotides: TGTGCCAGCAGTTACTCGGTGGGGAGTAACGGGGAGCTGTTTTTT.

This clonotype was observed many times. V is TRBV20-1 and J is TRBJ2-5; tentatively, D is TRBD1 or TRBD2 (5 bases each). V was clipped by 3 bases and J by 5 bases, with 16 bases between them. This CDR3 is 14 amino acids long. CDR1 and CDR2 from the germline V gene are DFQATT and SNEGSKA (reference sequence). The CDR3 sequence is CSARGLWQRETQYF. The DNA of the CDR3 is TGCAGTGCTAGGGGGCTCTGGCAGCGGGAGACCCAGTACTTC.

The CDR3 sequence: CASKDPGPGDTF. CDR3 in DNA: TGTGCCAGTAAAGATCCCGGACCCGGGGACACCTTC. The V gene is TRBV6-1, the J gene TRBJ1-2; D remains ambiguous. Per the germline V gene, CDR1 is MNHNS and CDR2 is SASEGT. The CDR3 totals 12 residues. Trimming cost V 9 bases and J 12 bases, with 20 bases left between them.

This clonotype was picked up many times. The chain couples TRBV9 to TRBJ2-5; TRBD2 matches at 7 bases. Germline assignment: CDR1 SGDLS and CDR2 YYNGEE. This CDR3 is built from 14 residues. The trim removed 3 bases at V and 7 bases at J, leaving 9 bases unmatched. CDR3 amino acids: CASSATSAVGTQYF. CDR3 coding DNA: TGTGCCAGCAGCGCCACTAGCGCAGTTGGGACCCAGTACTTC.

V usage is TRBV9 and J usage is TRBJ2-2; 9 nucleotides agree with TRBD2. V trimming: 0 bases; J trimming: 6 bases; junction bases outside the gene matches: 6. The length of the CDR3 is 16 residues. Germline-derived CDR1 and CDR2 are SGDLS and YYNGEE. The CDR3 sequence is CASSVGGGGASGELFF. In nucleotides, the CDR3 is TGTGCCAGCAGCGTAGGAGGCGGGGGGGCATCCGGGGAGCTGTTTTTT.

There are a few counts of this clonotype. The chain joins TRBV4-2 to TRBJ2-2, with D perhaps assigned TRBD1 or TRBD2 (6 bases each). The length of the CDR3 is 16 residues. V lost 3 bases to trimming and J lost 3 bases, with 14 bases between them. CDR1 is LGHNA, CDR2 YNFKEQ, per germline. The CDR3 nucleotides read TGTGCCAGCAGCCAGTCTAGGGGGGTAGACACCGGGGAGCTGTTTTTT. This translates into CASSQSRGVDTGELFF.

The CDR3 DNA sequence: TGCAGCGTTGGACAGGGGGCGAACACCGGGGTAAGAGAGCAGTACTTC. Translation gives CSVGQGANTGVREQYF. V is TRBV29-1 and J is TRBJ2-7; the match to TRBD1 covers 10 bases. The CDR3 consists of 16 residues. V shed 4 bases, J shed 7 bases, and the junction held 16 bases outside the gene matches. Germline V gene lookup returns CDR1 SQVTM and CDR2 ANQGSEA.

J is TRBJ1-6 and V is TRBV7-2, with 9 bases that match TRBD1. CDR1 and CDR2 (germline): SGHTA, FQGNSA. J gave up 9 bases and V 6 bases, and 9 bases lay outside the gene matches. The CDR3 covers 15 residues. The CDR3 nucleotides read TGTGCCAGCAGACAAGCCGGGACAGGGATTTCACCCCTCCACTTT. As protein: CASRQAGTGISPLHF.

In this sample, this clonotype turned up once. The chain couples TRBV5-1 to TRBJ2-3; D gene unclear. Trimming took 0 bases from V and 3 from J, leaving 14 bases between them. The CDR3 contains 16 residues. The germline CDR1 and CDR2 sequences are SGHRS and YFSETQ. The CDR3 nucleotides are TGCGCCAGCAGCTTGGGGCAGATCGCGAGAACAGATACGCAGTATTTT. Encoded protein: CASSLGQIARTDTQYF.

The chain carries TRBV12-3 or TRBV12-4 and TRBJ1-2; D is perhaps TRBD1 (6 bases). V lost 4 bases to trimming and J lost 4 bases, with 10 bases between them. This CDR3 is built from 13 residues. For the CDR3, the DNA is TGTGCCAGCAGTTACAGGGAGGGCTATGGCTACACCTTC. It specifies CASSYREGYGYTF.

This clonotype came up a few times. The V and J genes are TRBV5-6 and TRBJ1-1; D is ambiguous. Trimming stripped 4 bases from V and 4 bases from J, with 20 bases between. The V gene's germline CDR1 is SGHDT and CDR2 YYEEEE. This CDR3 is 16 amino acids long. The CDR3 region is CASSLTRRLTGTEAFF. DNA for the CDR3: TGTGCCAGCAGCCTAACCCGACGGTTAACGGGCACTGAAGCTTTCTTT.